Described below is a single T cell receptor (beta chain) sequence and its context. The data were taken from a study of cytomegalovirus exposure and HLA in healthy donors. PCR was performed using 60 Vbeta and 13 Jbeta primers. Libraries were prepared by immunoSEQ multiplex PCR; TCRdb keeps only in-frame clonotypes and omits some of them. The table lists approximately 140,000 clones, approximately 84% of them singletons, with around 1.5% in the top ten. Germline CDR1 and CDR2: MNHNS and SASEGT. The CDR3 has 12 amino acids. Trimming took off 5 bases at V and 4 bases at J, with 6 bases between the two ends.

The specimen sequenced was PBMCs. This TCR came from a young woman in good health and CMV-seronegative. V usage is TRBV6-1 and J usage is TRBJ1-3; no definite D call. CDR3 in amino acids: CASSTEGNTIYF. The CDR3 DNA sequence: TGTGCCAGCAGTACCGAGGGAAACACCATATATTTT.